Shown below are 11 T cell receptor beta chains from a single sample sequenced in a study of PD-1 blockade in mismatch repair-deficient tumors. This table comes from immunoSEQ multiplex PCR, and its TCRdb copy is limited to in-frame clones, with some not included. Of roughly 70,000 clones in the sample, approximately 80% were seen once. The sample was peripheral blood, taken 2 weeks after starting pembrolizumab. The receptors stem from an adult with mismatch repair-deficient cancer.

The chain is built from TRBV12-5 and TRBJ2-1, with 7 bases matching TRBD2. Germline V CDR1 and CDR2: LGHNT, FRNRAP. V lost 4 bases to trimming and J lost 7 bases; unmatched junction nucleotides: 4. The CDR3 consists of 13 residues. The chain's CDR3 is CASGYGGGNEQFF. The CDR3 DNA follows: TGTGCTAGTGGTTATGGGGGGGGGAATGAGCAGTTCTTC.

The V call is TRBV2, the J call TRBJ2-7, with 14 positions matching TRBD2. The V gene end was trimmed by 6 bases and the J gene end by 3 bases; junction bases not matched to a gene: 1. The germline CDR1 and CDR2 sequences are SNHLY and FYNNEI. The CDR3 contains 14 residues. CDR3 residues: CASRGTSGGYEQYF. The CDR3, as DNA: TGTGCCAGCAGGGGGACTAGCGGGGGCTACGAGCAGTACTTC.

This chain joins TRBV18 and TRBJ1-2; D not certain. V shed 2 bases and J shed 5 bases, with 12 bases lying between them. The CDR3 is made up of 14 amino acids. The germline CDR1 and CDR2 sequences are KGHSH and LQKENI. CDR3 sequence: CASSPVSGIYGYTF. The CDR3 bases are TGTGCCAGCTCACCAGTCTCCGGGATATATGGCTACACCTTC.

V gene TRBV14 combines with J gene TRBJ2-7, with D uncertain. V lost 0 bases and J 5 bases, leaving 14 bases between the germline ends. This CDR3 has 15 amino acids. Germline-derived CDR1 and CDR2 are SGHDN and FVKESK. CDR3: CASSQDLSGRHEQYF. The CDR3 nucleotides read TGTGCCAGCAGCCAAGACCTGAGTGGTAGGCACGAGCAGTACTTC.

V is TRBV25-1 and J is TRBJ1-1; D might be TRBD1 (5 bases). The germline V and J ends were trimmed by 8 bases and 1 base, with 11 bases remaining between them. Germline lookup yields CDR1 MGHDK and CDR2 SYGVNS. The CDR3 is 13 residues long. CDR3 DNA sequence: TGTGCCAGCGGGGGGGATTCGAACACTGAAGCTTTCTTT. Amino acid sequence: CASGGDSNTEAFF.

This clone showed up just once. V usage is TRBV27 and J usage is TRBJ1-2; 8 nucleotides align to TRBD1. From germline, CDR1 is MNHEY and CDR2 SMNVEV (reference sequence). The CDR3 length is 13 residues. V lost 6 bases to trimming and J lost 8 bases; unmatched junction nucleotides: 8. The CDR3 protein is CASSSGQASGYTF. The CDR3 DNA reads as TGTGCCAGCAGCTCGGGACAGGCTAGCGGCTACACCTTC.

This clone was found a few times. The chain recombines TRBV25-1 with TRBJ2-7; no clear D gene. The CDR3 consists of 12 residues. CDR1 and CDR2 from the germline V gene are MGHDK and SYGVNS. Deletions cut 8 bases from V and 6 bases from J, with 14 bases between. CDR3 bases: TGTGCCAGCGGAGACGGCCCCTTCGAGCAGTACTTC. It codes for CASGDGPFEQYF.

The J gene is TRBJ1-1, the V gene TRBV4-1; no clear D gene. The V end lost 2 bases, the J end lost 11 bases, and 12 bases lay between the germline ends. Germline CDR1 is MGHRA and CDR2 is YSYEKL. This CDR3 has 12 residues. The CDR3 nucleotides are TGCGCCAGCAGCCAACTATACGGCCCGGCTTTCTTT. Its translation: CASSQLYGPAFF.

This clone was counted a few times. CDR3 residues: CASSGQSNYGYTF. In DNA, the CDR3 is TGTGCCAGCAGCGGACAGTCAAACTATGGCTACACCTTC. The chain is built from TRBV6-1 and TRBJ1-2, with D possibly matching TRBD1 (6 bases). This CDR3 comprises 13 residues. Germline V gives CDR1 MNHNS, CDR2 SASEGT. The V end was cut by 6 bases, the J end by 2 bases, with 10 bases between.

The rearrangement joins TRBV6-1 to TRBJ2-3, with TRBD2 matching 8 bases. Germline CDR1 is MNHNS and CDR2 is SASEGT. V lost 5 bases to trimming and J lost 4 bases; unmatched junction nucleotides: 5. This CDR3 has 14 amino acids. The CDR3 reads CASSKTGLADTQYF. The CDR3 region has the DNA TGTGCCAGCAGTAAAACGGGACTAGCAGATACGCAGTATTTT.

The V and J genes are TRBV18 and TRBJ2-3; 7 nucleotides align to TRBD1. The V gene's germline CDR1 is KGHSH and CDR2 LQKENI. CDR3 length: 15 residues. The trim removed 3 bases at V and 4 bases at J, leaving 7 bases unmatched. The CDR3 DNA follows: TGTGCCAGCTCACCGGGACAGCGAAGCGCAGATACGCAGTATTTT. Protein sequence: CASSPGQRSADTQYF.